The 5 T cell receptor beta chains below come from one sample, sequenced in a study of blood T cell repertoires in COVID-19. The repertoire was sequenced with immunoSEQ multiplex PCR; TCRdb's copy has only in-frame clones and lacks some. The sample consists of some 46,000 clones, about 83% of them appearing once. Sequenced material: peripheral blood. These receptors all stem from a woman over 75 with acute or convalescent COVID-19.

The chain links TRBV7-9 to TRBJ2-7, with D perhaps TRBD1 (6 bases). This CDR3 is 15 amino acids long. The ends were cut back, 5 bases at V and 1 base at J, with 15 bases in the middle. Per germline, CDR1 SEHNR and CDR2 FQNEAQ (reference sequence). The CDR3 sequence: CASSNSGTPSYEQYF. The CDR3 region has the DNA TGTGCCAGCAGCAACTCCGGGACACCTTCCTACGAGCAGTACTTC. Filled out from reference TRBV7-9 and TRBJ2-7, the complete variable domain reads DTGVSQNPRHKITKRGQNVTFRCDPISEHNRLYWYRQTLGQGPEFLTYFQNEAQLEKSRLLSDRFSAERPKGSFSTLEIQRTEQGDSAMYLCASSNSGTPSYEQYFGPGTRLTVT.

The chain uses TRBV9 and TRBJ1-5, with 7 bases fitting TRBD1. The CDR3 runs 14 residues. V gave up 3 bases and J gave up 6 bases; unmatched junction bases: 6. Per germline, CDR1 SGDLS and CDR2 YYNGEE. The CDR3 is CASSATGAAQPQHF. As DNA, the CDR3 is TGTGCCAGCAGCGCCACAGGGGCGGCTCAGCCCCAGCATTTT.

V is TRBV11-2 and J is TRBJ1-1; D is perhaps TRBD1 (5 bases). This CDR3 has 16 residues. Germline V lookup: CDR1 SGHAT, CDR2 FQNNGV. Trimming took off 4 bases at V and 4 bases at J, with 19 bases between the two ends. The CDR3 sequence is CASSSRTPGVGTEAFF. For the CDR3, the DNA is TGTGCCAGCAGCTCCCGGACCCCGGGGGTTGGCACTGAAGCTTTCTTT.

The sample holds a few counts of this clone. The chain carries TRBV6-5 and TRBJ1-1; weak D call: TRBD1 (6 bases). This CDR3 contains 13 residues. V lost 7 bases to trimming and J lost 5 bases, with 14 bases between them. Germline V lookup: CDR1 MNHEY, CDR2 SVGAGI. The CDR3 DNA reads TGTGCCAGCAACGTGCAGGGGCGAACTGAAGCTTTCTTT. It is translated as CASNVQGRTEAFF.

The J gene is TRBJ1-1, the V gene TRBV5-4, with 7 bases aligning to TRBD1. This CDR3 spans 14 amino acids. Germline V CDR1 and CDR2: SGHNT, YYREEE (reference sequence). Losses at the gene ends were 0 bases for V and 5 bases for J; bases not matched to a gene: 4. This CDR3 reads CASSLVQGKTEAFF. The CDR3, as DNA: TGTGCCAGCAGCTTGGTACAGGGGAAGACTGAAGCTTTCTTT.